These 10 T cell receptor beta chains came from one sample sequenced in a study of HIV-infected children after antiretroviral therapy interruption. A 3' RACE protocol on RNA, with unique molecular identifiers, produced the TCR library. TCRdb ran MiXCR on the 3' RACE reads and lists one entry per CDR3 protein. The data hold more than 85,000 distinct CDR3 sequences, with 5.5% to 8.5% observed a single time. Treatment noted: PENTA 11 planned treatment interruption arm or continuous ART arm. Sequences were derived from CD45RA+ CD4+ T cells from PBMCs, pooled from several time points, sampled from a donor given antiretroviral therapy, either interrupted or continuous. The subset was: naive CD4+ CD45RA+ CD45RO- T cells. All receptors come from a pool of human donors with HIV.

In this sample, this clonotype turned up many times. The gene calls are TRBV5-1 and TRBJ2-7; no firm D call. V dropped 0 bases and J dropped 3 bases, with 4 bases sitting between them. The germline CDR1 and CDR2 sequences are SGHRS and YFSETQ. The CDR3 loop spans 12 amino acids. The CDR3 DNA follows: TGCGCCAGCAGCTTGGACAACTACGAGCAGTACTTC. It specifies CASSLDNYEQYF.

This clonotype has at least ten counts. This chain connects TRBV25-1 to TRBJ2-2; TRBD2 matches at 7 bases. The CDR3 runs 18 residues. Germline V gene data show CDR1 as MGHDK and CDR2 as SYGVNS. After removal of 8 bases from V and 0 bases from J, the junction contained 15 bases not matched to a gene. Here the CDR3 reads CASEKWGGKTPNTGELFF. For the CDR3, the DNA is TGTGCCAGCGAGAAGTGGGGGGGAAAAACTCCGAACACCGGGGAGCTGTTTTTT.

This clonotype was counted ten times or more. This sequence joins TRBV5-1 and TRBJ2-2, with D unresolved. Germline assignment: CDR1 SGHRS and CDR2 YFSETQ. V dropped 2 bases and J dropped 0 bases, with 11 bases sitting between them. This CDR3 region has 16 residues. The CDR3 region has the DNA TGCGCCAGCAGCTTAGGACGGAACCCGAACACCGGGGAGCTGTTTTTT. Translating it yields CASSLGRNPNTGELFF.

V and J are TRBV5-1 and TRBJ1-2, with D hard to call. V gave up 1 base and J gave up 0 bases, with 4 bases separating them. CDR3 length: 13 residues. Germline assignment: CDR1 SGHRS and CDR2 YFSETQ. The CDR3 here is CASSLSSNYGYTF. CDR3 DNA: TGCGCCAGCAGCTTGAGTTCTAACTATGGCTACACCTTC.

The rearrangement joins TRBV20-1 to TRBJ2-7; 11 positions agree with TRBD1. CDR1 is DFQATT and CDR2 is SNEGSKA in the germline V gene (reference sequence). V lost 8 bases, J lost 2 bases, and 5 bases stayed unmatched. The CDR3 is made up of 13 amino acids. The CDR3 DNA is TGCAGTACCGGGACAGGGGGGACCTACGAGCAGTACTTC. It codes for CSTGTGGTYEQYF.

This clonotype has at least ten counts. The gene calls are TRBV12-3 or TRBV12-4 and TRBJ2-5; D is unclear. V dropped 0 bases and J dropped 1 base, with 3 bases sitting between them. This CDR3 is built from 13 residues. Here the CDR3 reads CASSLASQETQYF. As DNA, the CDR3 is TGTGCCAGCAGTTTAGCAAGCCAAGAGACCCAGTACTTC.

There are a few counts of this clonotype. The CDR3 loop is CSARKGAQNTEAFF. The CDR3 nucleotides read TGCAGTGCTAGGAAGGGGGCGCAGAACACTGAAGCTTTCTTT. This chain connects TRBV20-1 to TRBJ1-1, with 7 bases aligning to TRBD1. Germline V gives CDR1 DFQATT, CDR2 SNEGSKA (reference sequence). Trimming removed 3 bases from V and 1 base from J; junction bases left unmatched: 5. This CDR3 contains 14 residues.

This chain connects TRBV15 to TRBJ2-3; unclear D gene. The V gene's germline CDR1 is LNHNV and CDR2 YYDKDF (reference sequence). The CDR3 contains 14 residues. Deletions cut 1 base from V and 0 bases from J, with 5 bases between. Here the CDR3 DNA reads TGTGCCACCAGCAGAGCGCTTAGCACAGATACGCAGTATTTT. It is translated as CATSRALSTDTQYF.

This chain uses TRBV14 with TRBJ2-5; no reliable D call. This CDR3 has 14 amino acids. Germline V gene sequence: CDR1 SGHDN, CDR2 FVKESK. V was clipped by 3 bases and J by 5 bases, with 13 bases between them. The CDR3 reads CASSHRSVKETQYF. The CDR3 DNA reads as TGTGCCAGCAGCCATAGATCGGTAAAGGAGACCCAGTACTTC.

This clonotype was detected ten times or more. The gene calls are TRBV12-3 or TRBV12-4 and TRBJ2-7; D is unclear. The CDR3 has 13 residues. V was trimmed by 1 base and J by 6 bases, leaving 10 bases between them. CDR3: CASSLDSGGEQYF. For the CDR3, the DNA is TGTGCCAGCAGTTTAGATTCGGGCGGCGAGCAGTACTTC.